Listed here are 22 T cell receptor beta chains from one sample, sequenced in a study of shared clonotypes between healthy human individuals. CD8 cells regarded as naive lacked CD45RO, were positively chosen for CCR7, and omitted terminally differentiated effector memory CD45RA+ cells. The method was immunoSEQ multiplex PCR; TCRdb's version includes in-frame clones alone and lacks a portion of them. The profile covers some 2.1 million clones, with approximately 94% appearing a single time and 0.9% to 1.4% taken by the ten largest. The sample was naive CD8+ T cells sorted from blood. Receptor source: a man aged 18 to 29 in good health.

CDR3 nucleotide sequence: TGTGCCAGCAGCTTGGGGGAGACTAGCGGGGTCCCACGGTATTTT. Protein sequence: CASSLGETSGVPRYF. This sequence joins TRBV5-4 and TRBJ2-3, with 11 bases fitting TRBD2. With V trimmed by 0 bases and J by 14 bases, 11 bases remained unmatched. In germline, CDR1 is SGHNT, CDR2 YYREEE (reference sequence). This CDR3 contains 15 residues. Variable domain in full (rest from reference TRBV5-4 and TRBJ2-3): ETGVTQSPTHLIKTRGQQVTLRCSSQSGHNTVSWYQQALGQGPQFIFQYYREEENGRGNFPPRFSGLQFPNYSSELNVNALELDDSALYLCASSLGETSGVPRYFGPGTRLTVL.

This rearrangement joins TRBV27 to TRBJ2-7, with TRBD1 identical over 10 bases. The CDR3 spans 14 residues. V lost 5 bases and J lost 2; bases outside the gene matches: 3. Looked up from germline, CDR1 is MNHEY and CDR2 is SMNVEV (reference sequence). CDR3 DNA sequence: TGTGCCAGCAGTCGAGGGACAGGGGCCTACGAGCAGTACTTC. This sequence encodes CASSRGTGAYEQYF.

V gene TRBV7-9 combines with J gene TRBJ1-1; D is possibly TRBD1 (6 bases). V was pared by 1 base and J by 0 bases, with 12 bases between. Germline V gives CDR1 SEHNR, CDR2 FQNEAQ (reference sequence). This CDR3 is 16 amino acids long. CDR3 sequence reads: CASSLVGGPMNTEAFF. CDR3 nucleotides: TGTGCCAGCAGCTTAGTGGGGGGGCCTATGAACACTGAAGCTTTCTTT.

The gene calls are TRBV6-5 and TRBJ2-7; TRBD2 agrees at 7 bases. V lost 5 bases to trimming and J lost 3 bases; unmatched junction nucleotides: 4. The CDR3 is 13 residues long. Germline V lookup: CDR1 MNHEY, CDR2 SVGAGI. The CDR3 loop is CASSSGIGYEQYF. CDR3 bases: TGTGCCAGCAGTAGCGGGATCGGCTACGAGCAGTACTTC.

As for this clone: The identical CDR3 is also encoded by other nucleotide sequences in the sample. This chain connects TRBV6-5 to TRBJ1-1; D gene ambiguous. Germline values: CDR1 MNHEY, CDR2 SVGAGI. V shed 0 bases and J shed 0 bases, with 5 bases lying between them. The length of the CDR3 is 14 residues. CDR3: CASSYSLMNTEAFF. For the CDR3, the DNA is TGTGCCAGCAGTTACTCGTTAATGAACACTGAAGCTTTCTTT.

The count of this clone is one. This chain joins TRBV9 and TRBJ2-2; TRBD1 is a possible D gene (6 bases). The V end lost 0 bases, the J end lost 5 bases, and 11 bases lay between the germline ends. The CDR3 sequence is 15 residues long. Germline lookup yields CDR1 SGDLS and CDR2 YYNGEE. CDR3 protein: CASSVDLGTTGELFF. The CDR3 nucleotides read TGTGCCAGCAGCGTAGATTTGGGGACAACCGGGGAGCTGTTTTTT.

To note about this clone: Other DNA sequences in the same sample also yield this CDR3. DNA for the CDR3: TGCGCCAGCAGCCAAGAAGGTGAAAAACTGTTTTTT. This sequence encodes CASSQEGEKLFF. The V gene is TRBV4-1, the J gene TRBJ1-4; no clear D gene. Germline V gene sequence: CDR1 MGHRA, CDR2 YSYEKL. This CDR3 region has 12 residues. With 0 bases removed from V and 7 bases from J, the gap between germline ends came to 3 bases.

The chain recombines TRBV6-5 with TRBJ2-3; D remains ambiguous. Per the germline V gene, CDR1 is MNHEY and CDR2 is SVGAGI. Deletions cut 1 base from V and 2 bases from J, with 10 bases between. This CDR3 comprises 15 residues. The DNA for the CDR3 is TGTGCCAGCAGTTACTTTGGACCAGACACAGATACGCAGTATTTT. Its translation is CASSYFGPDTDTQYF.

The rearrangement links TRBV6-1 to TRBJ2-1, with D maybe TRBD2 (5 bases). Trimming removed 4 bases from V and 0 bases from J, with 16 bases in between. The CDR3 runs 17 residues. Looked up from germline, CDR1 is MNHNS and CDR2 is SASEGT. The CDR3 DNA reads TGTGCCAGCAGTGCGACAAGAGGAGGCTTCTCCTACAATGAGCAGTTCTTC. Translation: CASSATRGGFSYNEQFF.

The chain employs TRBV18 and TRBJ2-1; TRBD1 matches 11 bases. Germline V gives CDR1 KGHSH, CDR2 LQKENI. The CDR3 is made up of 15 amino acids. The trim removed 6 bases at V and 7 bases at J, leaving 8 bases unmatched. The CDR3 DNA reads TGTGCCAGCTCTCCAGGGACAGGGGGTTGGAATGAGCAGTTCTTC. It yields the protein CASSPGTGGWNEQFF.

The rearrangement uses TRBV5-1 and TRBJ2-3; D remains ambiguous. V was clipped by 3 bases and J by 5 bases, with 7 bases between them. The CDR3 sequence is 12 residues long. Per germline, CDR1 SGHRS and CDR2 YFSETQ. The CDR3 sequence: CASSWSKDTQYF. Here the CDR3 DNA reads TGCGCCAGCAGCTGGTCAAAAGATACGCAGTATTTT.

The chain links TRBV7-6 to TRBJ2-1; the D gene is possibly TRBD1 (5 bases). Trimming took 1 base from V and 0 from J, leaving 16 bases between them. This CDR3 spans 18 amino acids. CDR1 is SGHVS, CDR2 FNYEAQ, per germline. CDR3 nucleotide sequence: TGTGCCAGCAGCTTAGAGGTGGCCCAGGGAAGCTCCTACAATGAGCAGTTCTTC. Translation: CASSLEVAQGSSYNEQFF.

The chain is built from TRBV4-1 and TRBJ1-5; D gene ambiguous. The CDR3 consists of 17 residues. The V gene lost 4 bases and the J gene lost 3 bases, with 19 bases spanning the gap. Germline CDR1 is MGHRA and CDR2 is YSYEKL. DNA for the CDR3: TGCGCCAGCAGCCTGAGGAGGGAACTCGGGGTCAATCAGCCCCAGCATTTT. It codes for CASSLRRELGVNQPQHF.

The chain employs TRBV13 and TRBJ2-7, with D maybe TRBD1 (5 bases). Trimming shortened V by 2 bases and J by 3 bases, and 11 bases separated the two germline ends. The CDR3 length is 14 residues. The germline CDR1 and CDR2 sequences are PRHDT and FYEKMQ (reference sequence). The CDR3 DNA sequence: TGTGCCAGCAGCTTATTAAGGGGAAACTACGAGCAGTACTTC. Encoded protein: CASSLLRGNYEQYF.

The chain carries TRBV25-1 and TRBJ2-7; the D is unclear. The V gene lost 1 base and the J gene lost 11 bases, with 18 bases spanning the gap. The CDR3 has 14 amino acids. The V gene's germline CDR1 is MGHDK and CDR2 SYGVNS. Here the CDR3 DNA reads TGTGCCAGCAGTGAATCTGAAGTTAACCACGGAGAGTACTTC. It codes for CASSESEVNHGEYF.

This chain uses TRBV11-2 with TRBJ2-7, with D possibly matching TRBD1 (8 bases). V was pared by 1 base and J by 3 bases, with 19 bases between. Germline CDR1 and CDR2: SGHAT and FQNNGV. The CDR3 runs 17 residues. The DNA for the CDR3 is TGTGCCAGCAGCTTAGGAGACAGGGGACTAATGAACTACGAGCAGTACTTC. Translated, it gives CASSLGDRGLMNYEQYF.

The CDR3 region has the DNA TGTGCCAGCAGCTTAGGACCGGGACAGGGGCCGAACAATGAGCAGTTCTTC. Translation gives CASSLGPGQGPNNEQFF. The V call is TRBV11-2, the J call TRBJ2-1; 10 nucleotides align to TRBD1. The ends lost 1 base at V and 5 bases at J; junction bases unmatched: 8. The CDR3 runs to 17 residues. Germline CDR1 reads SGHAT; CDR2 reads FQNNGV.

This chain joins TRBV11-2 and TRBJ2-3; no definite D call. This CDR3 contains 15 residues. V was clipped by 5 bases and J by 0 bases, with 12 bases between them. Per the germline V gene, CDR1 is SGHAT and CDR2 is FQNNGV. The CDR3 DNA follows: TGTGCCAGCAGCCAAGGTCATACTAGCACAGATACGCAGTATTTT. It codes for CASSQGHTSTDTQYF.

CDR3: CATLSGRVPYEQYF. The CDR3 DNA follows: TGTGCCACCTTGAGCGGGAGGGTCCCATACGAGCAGTACTTC. The chain has TRBV2 and TRBJ2-7; TRBD2 matches 10 bases. V was clipped by 10 bases and J by 4 bases; unmatched bases: 10. CDR1 and CDR2 from the germline V gene are SNHLY and FYNNEI. This CDR3 has 14 amino acids. The whole variable domain, remainder taken from reference TRBV2 and TRBJ2-7, is EPEVTQTPSHQVTQMGQEVILRCVPISNHLYFYWYRQILGQKVEFLVSFYNNEISEKSEIFDDQFSVERPDGSNFTLKIRSTKLEDSAMYFCATLSGRVPYEQYFGPGTRLTVT.

CDR3 coding DNA: TGCGCCAGCAGCCAAGATGCGGGACAGGATAGCAATCAGCCCCAGCATTTT. Its protein is CASSQDAGQDSNQPQHF. The chain has TRBV4-1 and TRBJ1-5, with TRBD1 matching 8 bases. V lost 0 bases to trimming and J lost 0 bases; unmatched junction nucleotides: 4. This CDR3 contains 17 residues. Germline values: CDR1 MGHRA, CDR2 YSYEKL.

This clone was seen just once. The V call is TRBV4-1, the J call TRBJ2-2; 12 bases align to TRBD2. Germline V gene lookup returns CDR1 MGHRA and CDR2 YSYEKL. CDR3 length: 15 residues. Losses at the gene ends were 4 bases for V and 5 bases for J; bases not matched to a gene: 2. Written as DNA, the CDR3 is TGCGCCAGCAGCCGTACTAGCGGGAGGACCGGGGAGCTGTTTTTT. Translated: CASSRTSGRTGELFF.

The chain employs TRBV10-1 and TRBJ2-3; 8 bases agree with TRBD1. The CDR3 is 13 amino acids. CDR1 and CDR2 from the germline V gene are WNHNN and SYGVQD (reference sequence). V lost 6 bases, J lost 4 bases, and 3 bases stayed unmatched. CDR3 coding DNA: TGCGCCAGCAGGGAACAGGGGGCAGATACGCAGTATTTT. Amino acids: CASREQGADTQYF.